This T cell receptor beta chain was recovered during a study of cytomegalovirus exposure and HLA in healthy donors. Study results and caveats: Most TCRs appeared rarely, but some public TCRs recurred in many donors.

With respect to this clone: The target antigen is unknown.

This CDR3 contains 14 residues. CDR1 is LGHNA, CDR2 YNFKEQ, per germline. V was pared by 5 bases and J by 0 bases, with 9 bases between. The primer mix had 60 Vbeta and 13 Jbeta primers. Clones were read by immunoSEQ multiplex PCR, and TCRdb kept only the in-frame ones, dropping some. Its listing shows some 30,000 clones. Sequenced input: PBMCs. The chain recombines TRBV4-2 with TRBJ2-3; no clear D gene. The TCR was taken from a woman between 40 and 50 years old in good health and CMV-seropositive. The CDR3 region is CASSTRSSTDTQYF. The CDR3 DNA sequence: TGTGCCAGCAGCACTCGATCTAGCACAGATACGCAGTATTTT.